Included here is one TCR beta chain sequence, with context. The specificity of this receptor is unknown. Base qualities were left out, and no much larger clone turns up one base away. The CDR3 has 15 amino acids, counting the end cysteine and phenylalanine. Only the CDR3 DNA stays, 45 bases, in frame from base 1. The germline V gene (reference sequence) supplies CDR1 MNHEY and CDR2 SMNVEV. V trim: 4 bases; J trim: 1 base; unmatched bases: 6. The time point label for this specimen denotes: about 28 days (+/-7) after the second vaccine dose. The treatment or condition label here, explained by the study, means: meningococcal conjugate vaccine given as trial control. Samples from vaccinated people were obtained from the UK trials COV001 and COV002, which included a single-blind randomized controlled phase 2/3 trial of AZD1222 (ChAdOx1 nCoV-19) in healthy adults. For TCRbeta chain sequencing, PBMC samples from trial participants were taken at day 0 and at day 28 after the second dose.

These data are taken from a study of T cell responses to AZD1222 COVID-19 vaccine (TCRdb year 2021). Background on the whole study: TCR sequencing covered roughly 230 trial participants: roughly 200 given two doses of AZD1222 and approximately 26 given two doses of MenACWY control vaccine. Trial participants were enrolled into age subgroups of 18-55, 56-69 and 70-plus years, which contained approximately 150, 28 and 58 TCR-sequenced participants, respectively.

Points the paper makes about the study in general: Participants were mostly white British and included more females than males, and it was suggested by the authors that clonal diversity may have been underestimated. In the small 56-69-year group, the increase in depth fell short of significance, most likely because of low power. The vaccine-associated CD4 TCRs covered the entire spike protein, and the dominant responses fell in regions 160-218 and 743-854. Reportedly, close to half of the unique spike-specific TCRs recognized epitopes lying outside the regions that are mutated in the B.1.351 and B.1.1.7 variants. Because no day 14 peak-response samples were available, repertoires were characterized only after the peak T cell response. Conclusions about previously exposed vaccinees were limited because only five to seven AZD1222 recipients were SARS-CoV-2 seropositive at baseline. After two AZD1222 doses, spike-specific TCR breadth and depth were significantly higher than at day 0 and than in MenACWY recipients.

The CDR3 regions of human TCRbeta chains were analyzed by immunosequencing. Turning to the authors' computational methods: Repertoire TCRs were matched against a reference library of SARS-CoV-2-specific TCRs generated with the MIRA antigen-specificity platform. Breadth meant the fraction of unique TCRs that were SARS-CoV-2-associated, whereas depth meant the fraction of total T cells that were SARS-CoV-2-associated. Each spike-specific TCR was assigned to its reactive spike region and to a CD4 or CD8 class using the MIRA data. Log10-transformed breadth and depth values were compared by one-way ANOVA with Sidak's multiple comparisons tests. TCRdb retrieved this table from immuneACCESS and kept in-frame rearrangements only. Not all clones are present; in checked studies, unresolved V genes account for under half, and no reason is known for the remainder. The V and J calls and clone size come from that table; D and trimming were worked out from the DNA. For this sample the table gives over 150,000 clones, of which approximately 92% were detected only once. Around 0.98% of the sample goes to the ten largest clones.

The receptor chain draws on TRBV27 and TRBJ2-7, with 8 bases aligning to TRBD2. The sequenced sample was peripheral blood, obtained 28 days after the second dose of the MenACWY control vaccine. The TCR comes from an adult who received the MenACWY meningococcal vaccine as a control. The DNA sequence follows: TGTGCCAGCAGTTCCCCCGGGGGGGGATCCTACGAGCAGTACTTC. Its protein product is CASSSPGGGSYEQYF.